This is a list of T cell receptor beta chains from one sample in a study of Ad26.COV2.S vaccination and SARS-CoV-2 variants. Repertoires were generated with immunoSEQ multiplex PCR, while TCRdb's copy carries only in-frame clones and drops some. The data show 200,000 to 300,000 clones, approximately 90% seen once. The material was peripheral blood, obtained in a trial of Ad26.COV2.S vaccine versus placebo. The source is a person between 18 and 60 years old who received the Ad26.COV2.S COVID-19 vaccine or a placebo. CDR3s leave out the opening cysteine and the closing phenylalanine or tryptophan. Each record gives: J gene, V gene, clone size, CDR3 protein. Where a row states a size, it is once, few, many or the class of an expanded clone; other rows omit it.

j_gene: TRBJ1-6
v_gene: TRBV4-2
abundance: .
CDR3aa: ASSQVQGNSPLH

j_gene: TRBJ2-5
v_gene: TRBV11-1
abundance: once
CDR3aa: ASSSLARKETQY

j_gene: TRBJ1-2
v_gene: TRBV30
abundance: .
CDR3aa: AWSVVRQAGGYGYT

j_gene: TRBJ2-2
v_gene: TRBV9
abundance: .
CDR3aa: ASSVVSGELF

j_gene: TRBJ1-1
v_gene: TRBV5-6
abundance: once
CDR3aa: ASSLEGGARSNTEAF

j_gene: TRBJ2-5
v_gene: TRBV7-9
abundance: .
CDR3aa: ASSPTPQGKETQY

j_gene: TRBJ1-1
v_gene: TRBV18
abundance: .
CDR3aa: ASSPPGEVNTEAF

j_gene: TRBJ1-4
v_gene: TRBV2
abundance: few
CDR3aa: AKKAQGGEKLF

j_gene: TRBJ1-4
v_gene: TRBV28
abundance: .
CDR3aa: ASSFTGGADEKLF

j_gene: TRBJ1-4
v_gene: TRBV29-1
abundance: .
CDR3aa: SVRWQIDEKLF

j_gene: TRBJ2-5
v_gene: TRBV7-9
abundance: .
CDR3aa: ASSLASGGGETQY

j_gene: TRBJ1-2
v_gene: TRBV12-3/TRBV12-4
abundance: .
CDR3aa: ASSGGYGYT

j_gene: TRBJ2-1
v_gene: TRBV29-1
abundance: .
CDR3aa: SVEGQGGHEQF

j_gene: TRBJ2-5
v_gene: TRBV7-6
abundance: .
CDR3aa: ASSSPFQTQY

j_gene: TRBJ2-3
v_gene: TRBV10-1
abundance: .
CDR3aa: ASCLTLAGVSKDTQY

j_gene: TRBJ1-5
v_gene: TRBV6-2/TRBV6-3
abundance: .
CDR3aa: ASSVRAHNQPQH

j_gene: TRBJ2-7
v_gene: TRBV6-1
abundance: .
CDR3aa: ASNPPGHGDEQY

j_gene: TRBJ1-6
v_gene: TRBV18
abundance: .
CDR3aa: ASSRDGYNSPLH

j_gene: TRBJ2-5
v_gene: TRBV4-3
abundance: .
CDR3aa: ASSQGTGGQETQY

j_gene: TRBJ2-7
v_gene: TRBV7-6
abundance: .
CDR3aa: ASSLLAGGSGREQY

j_gene: TRBJ2-3
v_gene: TRBV7-3
abundance: .
CDR3aa: ASSDAGVTDTQY

j_gene: TRBJ2-5
v_gene: TRBV9
abundance: .
CDR3aa: ASSSGQGGVETQY

j_gene: TRBJ2-7
v_gene: TRBV6-6
abundance: .
CDR3aa: ASRPPTSGGAYEQY

j_gene: TRBJ1-2
v_gene: TRBV4-1
abundance: .
CDR3aa: ASSPGLLFGGLGGYGYT

j_gene: TRBJ2-3
v_gene: TRBV24-1
abundance: .
CDR3aa: ATSDLGETSDTQY

j_gene: TRBJ2-1
v_gene: TRBV12-3/TRBV12-4
abundance: .
CDR3aa: ASSPKGPQF

j_gene: TRBJ1-1
v_gene: TRBV14
abundance: .
CDR3aa: ASSQEVGVTEAF

j_gene: TRBJ1-1
v_gene: TRBV9
abundance: .
CDR3aa: ASSALTASEAF

j_gene: TRBJ2-3
v_gene: TRBV24-1
abundance: once
CDR3aa: ATSYWESDTQY

j_gene: TRBJ2-3
v_gene: TRBV30
abundance: .
CDR3aa: AWNGVHTDTQY

j_gene: TRBJ1-5
v_gene: TRBV25-1
abundance: .
CDR3aa: ASSESQGNQPQH

j_gene: TRBJ2-7
v_gene: TRBV30
abundance: .
CDR3aa: AWSQWGDRGTYEQY

j_gene: TRBJ1-6
v_gene: TRBV2
abundance: .
CDR3aa: ASSPSNPYNSPLH

j_gene: TRBJ2-2
v_gene: TRBV30
abundance: once
CDR3aa: AWTDSNTGELF

j_gene: TRBJ1-6
v_gene: TRBV7-9
abundance: .
CDR3aa: ASIRTGENSPLH

j_gene: TRBJ2-5
v_gene: TRBV5-1
abundance: once
CDR3aa: ASSWNPGQSQETQY

j_gene: TRBJ2-5
v_gene: TRBV5-1
abundance: few
CDR3aa: ASSQIGRRQETQY

j_gene: TRBJ2-3
v_gene: TRBV11-3
abundance: .
CDR3aa: ASSLSFDGSTDTQY

j_gene: TRBJ2-1
v_gene: TRBV7-9
abundance: .
CDR3aa: ASSLFIGDEQF

j_gene: TRBJ1-1
v_gene: TRBV7-9
abundance: .
CDR3aa: ASSLRSQGTEAF

j_gene: TRBJ2-7
v_gene: TRBV10-3
abundance: .
CDR3aa: AISVGMGSYEQY

j_gene: TRBJ1-4
v_gene: TRBV29-1
abundance: .
CDR3aa: SVERAGNGEKLF

j_gene: TRBJ1-1
v_gene: TRBV18
abundance: .
CDR3aa: ASSHGQGATEAF